This entry describes one TCR beta chain. In the naive CD8 group, cells lacked CD45RO and were positively selected for CCR7, so terminally differentiated effector memory CD45RA+ cells were left out. The data originate from a study of shared clonotypes between healthy human individuals. Sequencing used immunoSEQ multiplex PCR; TCRdb keeps in-frame clones, though not all of them. The table lists some 2 million clones, about 95% of them singletons. CDR3 size: 14 residues. V was cut by 0 bases and J by 14 bases, with 15 bases left in between. Germline lookup yields CDR1 SGHTS and CDR2 YDEGEE. The V and J genes are TRBV5-8 and TRBJ1-6, with D uncertain. The sequence was collected from a young man in good health. The sample taken for sequencing was naive CD8+ T cells sorted from blood. The CDR3 loop is CASSLASDSGALHF. CDR3 DNA sequence: TGTGCCAGCAGCTTGGCGTCCGATTCCGGGGCCCTCCACTTT.